The clone carrying this T cell receptor beta chain was seen only a few times. This entry comes from a study of blood T cell repertoires in COVID-19. Self-reported history from a screening survey and questionnaire set each donor's cohort. Measured with immunoSEQ multiplex PCR; TCRdb has only the in-frame clones, and not every one. The sample lists around 160,000 clones, over 75% occurring once. This receptor was identified in a man aged 50 to 60 who had recovered from COVID-19. Sequencing was done on a sample of PBMCs or T cells enriched from blood (not recorded which).

DNA for the CDR3: TGCGCCAGCGGACAGCTATACGAGCAGTACTTC. It is translated as CASGQLYEQYF. V is TRBV10-2 and J is TRBJ2-7; a possible D gene is TRBD1 (6 bases). V was trimmed by 8 bases and J by 4 bases, leaving 9 bases between them. The CDR3 extends over 11 amino acids. CDR1 and CDR2 (germline): WSHSY, SAAADI.